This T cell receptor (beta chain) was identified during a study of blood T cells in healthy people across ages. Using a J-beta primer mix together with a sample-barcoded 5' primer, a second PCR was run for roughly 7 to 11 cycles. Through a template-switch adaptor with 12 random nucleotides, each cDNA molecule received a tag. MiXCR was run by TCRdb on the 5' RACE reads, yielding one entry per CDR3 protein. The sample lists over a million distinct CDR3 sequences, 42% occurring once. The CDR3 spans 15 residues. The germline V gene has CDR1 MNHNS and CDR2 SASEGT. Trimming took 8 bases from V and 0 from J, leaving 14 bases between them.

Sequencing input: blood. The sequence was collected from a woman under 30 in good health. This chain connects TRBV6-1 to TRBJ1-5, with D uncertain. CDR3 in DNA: TGTGCCAGCGGCGCAACCGTAAATAGCAATCAGCCCCAGCATTTT. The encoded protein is CASGATVNSNQPQHF.